This T cell receptor (beta chain) emerged from a study of technical replicates of blood from a handful of donors. V trimming: 6 bases; J trimming: 6 bases; junction bases outside the gene matches: 2. CDR1 SGHAT and CDR2 FQDESV come from the germline V gene (reference sequence). The CDR3 length is 12 residues. Clones were sequenced by immunoSEQ multiplex PCR, and TCRdb holds only the in-frame ones, with some missing. The repertoire holds 75,000 to 85,000 clones, with around 95% as singletons. This clone was counted between two and nine times. V usage is TRBV11-1 and J usage is TRBJ1-5, with 7 bases that match TRBD1. The sequenced material came from T cells isolated from PBMCs. The clonotype originates from a human donor in good health. The DNA for the CDR3 is TGTGCCAGCAGATGGACAGGTCAGCCCCAGCATTTT. Protein product: CASRWTGQPQHF. Full variable domain (remainder filled in from reference TRBV11-1 and TRBJ1-5): EAEVAQSPRYKITEKSQAVAFWCDPISGHATLYWYRQILGQGPELLVQFQDESVVDDSQLPKDRFSAERLKGVDSTLKIQPAELGDSAMYLCASRWTGQPQHFGDGTRLSIL.